Following are 5 T cell receptor beta chains from one sample sequenced in a study of blood T cells in healthy people across ages. Sample-barcoded 5' priming and a J-beta primer mix drove a second PCR of 7 to 11 cycles. TCRdb recomputed calls from the 5' RACE reads with MiXCR, one row per CDR3 protein. The sample includes around 1.5 million distinct CDR3 sequences, approximately 42% of them seen just once. What was sequenced was blood. The receptors stem from a woman younger than 35 in good health.

This chain's CDR3 is CASSPQGRGTYNEQFF. CDR3 DNA: TGCGCCAGCAGCCCACAGGGCAGGGGGACCTACAATGAGCAGTTCTTC. This rearrangement joins TRBV5-1 to TRBJ2-1; TRBD1 matches 7 bases. V lost 4 bases to trimming and J lost 2 bases; unmatched junction nucleotides: 9. The germline V gene encodes CDR1 SGHRS and CDR2 YFSETQ. This CDR3 is built from 16 residues.

The table lists this clonotype with a few counts. The chain recombines TRBV5-1 with TRBJ1-1; TRBD1 might be the D (5 bases). Trimming pared 4 bases from V and 1 base from J, leaving 17 bases between. The CDR3 is 16 amino acids. CDR1 and CDR2 (germline): SGHRS, YFSETQ. The CDR3 DNA follows: TGCGCCAGCAGCCGGGGAGCAACGGGGGGGAACACTGAAGCTTTCTTT. It codes for CASSRGATGGNTEAFF.

The J gene is TRBJ2-7, the V gene TRBV10-3; D possibly matches TRBD1 or TRBD2 (5 bases each). The germline gives CDR1 ENHRY, CDR2 SYGVKD. V dropped 10 bases and J dropped 0 bases, with 13 bases sitting between them. This CDR3 is 13 amino acids long. In DNA form, the CDR3 reads TGTGCCACTCAGGGACCTAACTCCTACGAGCAGTACTTC. This sequence encodes CATQGPNSYEQYF.

This clonotype was observed a few times. This chain connects TRBV14 to TRBJ1-2; D is unresolved. The V and J ends lost 0 bases and 4 bases respectively, with 9 bases between them. This CDR3 has 14 amino acids. Germline CDR1 and CDR2: SGHDN and FVKESK. The CDR3 region is CASSQDFKGYGYTF. CDR3 in DNA: TGTGCCAGCAGCCAAGATTTCAAGGGCTATGGCTACACCTTC.

V is TRBV7-9 and J is TRBJ2-7; tentatively, D is TRBD2 (5 bases). V shed 5 bases and J shed 2 bases, with 13 bases lying between them. Germline CDR1 is SEHNR and CDR2 is FQNEAQ (reference sequence). The CDR3 has 14 residues. The CDR3, as DNA: TGTGCCAGCAGCCCTGCCGGGAACCCCTACGAGCAGTACTTC. Protein: CASSPAGNPYEQYF.